This T cell receptor (beta chain) originates from a study of vaccination effects on CD4 cells after COVID-19. Study-level findings and limits: Cross-reactivity toward common cold coronaviruses was confined to only 1 of 255 vaccine-induced clones in healthy vaccinees. Whether induced by infection or by vaccine, clones showed marked clonal contraction late after vaccination.

About this clone itself: Its cognate antigen is unknown.

This table comes from immunoSEQ multiplex PCR, and its TCRdb copy is limited to in-frame clones, with some not included. The sample carries tens of thousands of clones, 73% recorded once. Within the ViraFEST assay, antigen-specific CD4+ T cells underwent expansion with viral peptide pools prior to sequencing. Researchers isolated CD4+ T cells once about eleven days of culture had elapsed. Every participant took two doses of the BNT162b2 or mRNA-1273 vaccine. Culturing of two million PBMC per well took place with around 9.4 IU/ml IL-2 and approximately 10 ug/ml peptides. The origin of this receptor is a human donor who received a COVID-19 vaccine. The sample in question was CD4+ T cells from PBMCs cultured with HCoV-229E spike peptides, obtained after COVID-19 vaccination.

In DNA, the CDR3 is TGTGCCAGCAGTCTCCTCCCGGGACAGGGCGCCTTGAACACCGGGGAGCTGTTTTTT. Translation gives CASSLLPGQGALNTGELFF. This sequence joins TRBV7-3 and TRBJ2-2; the match to TRBD1 covers 9 bases. Trimming cost V 6 bases and J 1 base; bases outside gene matches: 15. The CDR3 runs to 19 residues. Germline values: CDR1 SGHTA, CDR2 FQGTGA.